These T cell receptor beta chains were read from a single sample in a study of shared clonotypes between healthy human individuals. Repertoires were generated with immunoSEQ multiplex PCR, while TCRdb's copy carries only in-frame clones and drops some. The sample shows about 1.5 million clones, 95% to 99% of them seen only once. Sequenced sample: naive CD4+ T cells sorted from blood. The source of these receptors is a man aged 30-40 years in good health. Both conserved end residues are part of each CDR3. A D gene is named only where the DNA matches it firmly. Size values are once, few and many counts, or a class for expanded clones, and some rows have none.

d_gene | abundance | j_gene | v_gene | CDR3aa | CDR3nt
TRBD2 | once | TRBJ2-3 | TRBV6-4 | CASSDSTGLVSSDTQYF | TGTGCCAGCAGTGACTCGACGGGACTAGTAAGTTCAGATACGCAGTATTTT
- | - | TRBJ1-1 | TRBV27 | CASSSRRNTEAFF | TGTGCCAGCAGTTCCCGAAGGAACACTGAAGCTTTCTTT
- | - | TRBJ2-2 | TRBV10-1 | CASSRPTGELFF | TGCGCCAGCAGCCGACCCACCGGGGAGCTGTTTTTT
- | - | TRBJ2-2 | TRBV9 | CASSVLDFNTGELFF | TGTGCCAGCAGCGTATTAGACTTCAACACCGGGGAGCTGTTTTTT
TRBD1 | - | TRBJ2-7 | TRBV29-1 | CSVEGLGQGANYEQYF | TGCAGCGTTGAGGGGCTTGGGCAGGGGGCGAATTACGAGCAGTACTTC
- | - | TRBJ2-5 | TRBV5-1 | CASSLQGQETQYF | TGCGCCAGCAGCCTCCAGGGACAAGAGACCCAGTACTTC
- | - | TRBJ2-5 | TRBV14 | CASSQGTILQETQYF | TGTGCCAGCAGCCAAGGGACAATCCTCCAAGAGACCCAGTACTTC
- | - | TRBJ2-7 | TRBV5-4 | CASSMGLSYEQYF | TGTGCCAGCAGTATGGGACTGTCCTACGAGCAGTACTTC
TRBD1 | - | TRBJ2-7 | TRBV7-8 | CASSPRDRSYEQYF | TGTGCCAGCAGCCCCCGGGACAGATCCTACGAGCAGTACTTC
- | - | TRBJ1-5 | TRBV19 | CASSIIPYQPQHF | TGTGCCAGTAGTATAATACCATATCAGCCCCAGCATTTT
- | once | TRBJ2-7 | TRBV18 | CASSKGDEQYF | TGTGCCAGCTCTAAGGGGGACGAGCAGTACTTC